The next 16 T cell receptor beta chains were all read from a single sample in a study of cytomegalovirus exposure and HLA in healthy donors. The data were produced by immunoSEQ multiplex PCR, yet TCRdb's version contains in-frame clones alone and is incomplete. This table holds about 82,000 clones, roughly 95% found once. The specimen sequenced was PBMCs. All receptors derive from a woman aged 18-29 years in good health and CMV-seronegative.

This clone was seen just once. CDR3 sequence: CASSQGGDAAWETQYF. The CDR3 DNA follows: TGCGCCAGCAGCCAAGGGGGGGATGCTGCTTGGGAGACCCAGTACTTC. The chain uses TRBV4-1 and TRBJ2-5; D may be TRBD2 (6 bases). The CDR3 runs 16 residues. CDR1 MGHRA and CDR2 YSYEKL come from the germline V gene. V dropped 1 base and J dropped 5 bases, with 17 bases sitting between them.

The chain has TRBV5-1 and TRBJ2-4, with D maybe TRBD2 (6 bases). Germline-derived CDR1 and CDR2 are SGHRS and YFSETQ. The CDR3 spans 18 residues. V dropped 4 bases and J dropped 2 bases, with 22 bases sitting between them. Here the CDR3 reads CASSPLSVGEATKNIQYF. The CDR3 nucleotides are TGCGCCAGCAGCCCCCTCAGTGTGGGGGAGGCAACCAAAAACATTCAGTACTTC. The variable domain in full, with the rest retrieved from reference TRBV5-1 and TRBJ2-4, is KAGVTQTPRYLIKTRGQQVTLSCSPISGHRSVSWYQQTPGQGLQFLFEYFSETQRNKGNFPGRFSGRQFSNSRSEMNVSTLELGDSALYLCASSPLSVGEATKNIQYFGAGTRLSVL.

This chain uses TRBV5-8 with TRBJ1-5, with D perhaps TRBD1 (5 bases). From germline, CDR1 is SGHTS and CDR2 YDEGEE. The V gene lost 2 bases and the J gene lost 0 bases, with 18 bases spanning the gap. CDR3 length: 18 amino acids. Here the CDR3 reads CASSFSGWSRDSNQPQHF. The CDR3 nucleotides read TGTGCCAGCAGCTTCTCAGGATGGTCCAGGGATAGCAATCAGCCCCAGCATTTT.

In its sample, this clone was seen once. CDR3 region: CASGLSSGTDTQYF. The DNA of the CDR3 is TGTGCTAGTGGTTTGAGTAGCGGCACAGATACGCAGTATTTT. J is TRBJ2-3 and V is TRBV12-5; TRBD2 is a possible D gene (5 bases). The CDR3 extends over 14 amino acids. CDR1 and CDR2 from the germline V gene are LGHNT and FRNRAP. The ends were cut back, 2 bases at V and 1 base at J, with 7 bases in the middle.

J is TRBJ2-3 and V is TRBV6-5; 8 nucleotides align to TRBD2. Per germline, CDR1 MNHEY and CDR2 SVGAGI. This CDR3 region has 15 residues. Trimming at V came to 7 bases and at J to 1 base, leaving 7 bases not matched to a gene. The CDR3 DNA follows: TGTGCCAGCAACCCAGCGGGAGTCGGCACAGATACGCAGTATTTT. Translated, it gives CASNPAGVGTDTQYF.

The chain joins TRBV7-9 to TRBJ2-1, with D unclear. Per the germline V gene, CDR1 is SEHNR and CDR2 is FQNEAQ (reference sequence). V dropped 1 base and J dropped 1 base, with 8 bases sitting between them. This CDR3 region has 15 residues. In DNA, the CDR3 is TGTGCCAGCAGCTTAGTTTCGGTTTCCTACAATGAGCAGTTCTTC. This codes for CASSLVSVSYNEQFF. Full variable domain (rest looked up from reference TRBV7-9 and TRBJ2-1): DTGVSQNPRHKITKRGQNVTFRCDPISEHNRLYWYRQTLGQGPEFLTYFQNEAQLEKSRLLSDRFSAERPKGSFSTLEIQRTEQGDSAMYLCASSLVSVSYNEQFFGPGTRLTVL.

This rearrangement joins TRBV5-6 to TRBJ2-1, with TRBD2 matching 8 bases. The CDR3 covers 13 residues. With 0 bases clipped from V and 7 bases from J, the junction kept 0 bases outside the gene matches. From germline, CDR1 is SGHDT and CDR2 YYEEEE. Here the CDR3 DNA reads TGTGCCAGCAGCTTGGCGGGAGGGAATGAGCAGTTCTTC. It specifies CASSLAGGNEQFF.

The chain recombines TRBV9 with TRBJ1-6; D not resolved. Germline CDR1 SGDLS, CDR2 YYNGEE. The CDR3 totals 15 residues. V was cut by 0 bases and J by 8 bases, with 12 bases left in between. The CDR3 sequence is CASSVGPDGDSPLHF. The CDR3 DNA follows: TGTGCCAGCAGCGTAGGGCCCGACGGGGATTCACCCCTCCACTTT.

This clone appeared once. The DNA of the CDR3 is TGTGCCAGCAGCGAGTCTTGGGACAGTCCCTCCTACGAGCAGTACTTC. As protein: CASSESWDSPSYEQYF. V usage is TRBV7-6 and J usage is TRBJ2-7; 7 bases align to TRBD1. J was trimmed by 0 bases and V by 5 bases; bases with no gene match: 10. CDR3 length: 16 amino acids. Looked up from germline, CDR1 is SGHVS and CDR2 is FNYEAQ.

This sequence joins TRBV19 and TRBJ1-2; 8 nucleotides align to TRBD1. The germline CDR1 and CDR2 sequences are LNHDA and SQIVND (reference sequence). V was pared by 7 bases and J by 0 bases, with 10 bases of the junction left unmatched. The CDR3 spans 16 residues. The CDR3 spells CASTPQGAGANYGYTF. The CDR3 DNA sequence: TGTGCCAGTACTCCCCAGGGGGCGGGAGCTAACTATGGCTACACCTTC.

This chain links TRBV4-3 with TRBJ1-2; D is possibly TRBD1 (6 bases). The CDR3 runs to 19 residues. The V end was cut by 0 bases, the J end by 0 bases, with 20 bases between. The germline CDR1 and CDR2 sequences are LGHNA and YSLEER. CDR3: CASSQDPPAGAAPNYGYTF. The DNA of the CDR3 is TGCGCCAGCAGCCAAGATCCCCCAGCAGGGGCGGCACCTAACTATGGCTACACCTTC.

The chain is built from TRBV10-3 and TRBJ2-5, with TRBD2 matching 8 bases. Germline V CDR1 and CDR2: ENHRY, SYGVKD. The CDR3 covers 15 residues. J gave up 5 bases and V 10 bases, and 15 bases lay outside the gene matches. The CDR3 nucleotides read TGTGCCACCCAAGATAGCGGGACCAATCGGGAGACCCAGTACTTC. Translated: CATQDSGTNRETQYF.

V usage is TRBV7-9 and J usage is TRBJ2-1; 7 bases are a match to TRBD2. From germline, CDR1 is SEHNR and CDR2 FQNEAQ (reference sequence). Germline trimming cut 5 bases from V and 6 bases from J; bases unmatched to any gene: 19. CDR3 size: 18 residues. The CDR3 sequence is CASSAPVGGDRGSNEQFF. The CDR3 DNA sequence: TGTGCCAGCAGCGCGCCCGTGGGGGGGGACCGGGGCTCCAATGAGCAGTTCTTC.

This sequence joins TRBV29-1 and TRBJ2-3, with 11 bases matching TRBD1. The germline gives CDR1 SQVTM, CDR2 ANQGSEA. Losses at the gene ends were 8 bases for V and 1 base for J; bases not matched to a gene: 17. CDR3 length: 18 amino acids. The CDR3 coding sequence is TGCAGCACCCTCGGACAGGGGGCAGGTTTCGGGGGCACAGATACGCAGTATTTT. This gives the protein CSTLGQGAGFGGTDTQYF.

The chain has TRBV4-1 and TRBJ1-2; D is perhaps TRBD1 (5 bases). Germline V gene lookup returns CDR1 MGHRA and CDR2 YSYEKL. The CDR3 spans 15 residues. V was pared by 2 bases and J by 0 bases, with 10 bases between. CDR3 nucleotides: TGCGCCAGCAGCCAAACAGGAGCCTCTAACTATGGCTACACCTTC. Translating it yields CASSQTGASNYGYTF.

This chain joins TRBV14 and TRBJ1-2; the D is unclear. Germline assignment: CDR1 SGHDN and CDR2 FVKESK. V dropped 1 base and J dropped 8 bases, with 8 bases sitting between them. The length of the CDR3 is 12 residues. CDR3 in DNA: TGTGCCAGCAGCCAAGGTCGGTTGGGCTACACCTTC. It specifies CASSQGRLGYTF.